The 21 T cell receptor beta chains presented below share a single source sample, sequenced in a study of a mutant IDH1 vaccine in newly diagnosed glioma. The repertoire was sequenced with immunoSEQ multiplex PCR; TCRdb's copy has only in-frame clones and lacks some. This sample has around 82,000 clones; roughly four fifths occur once, and the top ten carry 5.3%. As to time point: baseline, week 1 (first vaccination visit). Treatment defined: pre-vaccination baseline after standard-of-care therapy. The sequences come from PBMCs, collected from a glioma patient treated with radiotherapy, temozolomide or both. These receptors were obtained from a man aged 35 to 55 with glioma. Some clones in this sample may be carry-over from other donors' samples.

The chain links TRBV5-1 to TRBJ2-5, with a tentative D call TRBD2 (5 bases). Per the germline V gene, CDR1 is SGHRS and CDR2 is YFSETQ. This CDR3 spans 15 amino acids. The ends were cut back, 4 bases at V and 2 bases at J, with 15 bases in the middle. CDR3 coding DNA: TGCGCCAGCAGCCAATTCACTAGGAAGCAAGAGACCCAGTACTTC. It specifies CASSQFTRKQETQYF.

The chain employs TRBV2 and TRBJ1-2; possibly TRBD1 for D (6 bases). This CDR3 has 14 residues. Per the germline V gene, CDR1 is SNHLY and CDR2 is FYNNEI. V dropped 7 bases and J dropped 3 bases, with 15 bases sitting between them. The CDR3 sequence is CASNIAGGHYGYTF. CDR3 bases: TGTGCCAGCAACATAGCCGGGGGCCACTATGGCTACACCTTC. The complete variable domain, with remaining parts taken from reference TRBV2 and TRBJ1-2, reads EPEVTQTPSHQVTQMGQEVILRCVPISNHLYFYWYRQILGQKVEFLVSFYNNEISEKSEIFDDQFSVERPDGSNFTLKIRSTKLEDSAMYFCASNIAGGHYGYTFGSGTRLTVV.

The chain employs TRBV7-2 and TRBJ1-4; D call uncertain. V gave up 6 bases and J gave up 12 bases, with 17 bases separating them. The CDR3 loop spans 13 amino acids. Looked up from germline, CDR1 is SGHTA and CDR2 is FQGNSA. This CDR3 reads CASSWRAGGELFF. DNA for the CDR3: TGTGCCAGCAGTTGGCGGGCCGGAGGAGAACTGTTTTTT.

The V gene is TRBV27, the J gene TRBJ2-3; 7 nucleotides line up with TRBD2. The junction had 4 bases not matched to a gene; V was cut back by 4 bases and J by 6 bases. The germline V gene encodes CDR1 MNHEY and CDR2 SMNVEV (reference sequence). The CDR3 covers 13 residues. As DNA, the CDR3 is TGTGCCAGCAGTTCCTGGGGAGGGGATACGCAGTATTTT. It translates to CASSSWGGDTQYF.

The chain is built from TRBV6-5 and TRBJ2-7; tentatively, D is TRBD1 (6 bases). The germline CDR1 and CDR2 sequences are MNHEY and SVGAGI. Between the trimmed V and J ends, which lost 6 bases and 3 bases, there was a span of 15 bases. The CDR3 spans 14 residues. CDR3 in DNA: TGTGCCAGCAGCACGGCGCAGGGGTTCTACGAGCAGTACTTC. Translated, it gives CASSTAQGFYEQYF.

This chain connects TRBV6-4 to TRBJ1-4, with 9 bases lining up with TRBD1. V dropped 0 bases and J dropped 8; count of bases not matched to a gene: 4. This CDR3 has 15 residues. The V gene's germline CDR1 is MRHNA and CDR2 SNTAGT. CDR3 in DNA: TGTGCCAGCAGTGACTCACAGGGGGCAAGAGAAAAACTGTTTTTT. Translation gives CASSDSQGAREKLFF.

The chain recombines TRBV15 with TRBJ1-4, with unresolved D. Deletions cut 10 bases from V and 4 bases from J, with 13 bases between. CDR1 and CDR2 from the germline V gene are LNHNV and YYDKDF (reference sequence). The CDR3 spans 13 residues. The CDR3 DNA reads TGTGCCAGCCGGAGGGCACTTAATGAAAAACTGTTTTTT. It is translated as CASRRALNEKLFF.

The chain has TRBV4-2 and TRBJ2-2; D is possibly TRBD1 (5 bases). V was shortened by 0 bases and J by 6 bases, with 11 bases between the two germline ends. CDR1 is LGHNA and CDR2 is YNFKEQ in the germline V gene. CDR3 size: 15 residues. The CDR3 bases are TGTGCCAGCAGCCAAGATCTATGGGGCGCCGGGGAGCTGTTTTTT. Its protein product is CASSQDLWGAGELFF.

The rearrangement uses TRBV5-1 and TRBJ1-2; D not certain. The CDR3 spans 14 residues. Germline CDR1 reads SGHRS; CDR2 reads YFSETQ. V lost 4 bases to trimming and J lost 3 bases, with 13 bases between them. The CDR3 is CASSPDLRYYGYTF. CDR3 nucleotide sequence: TGCGCCAGCAGCCCCGACCTACGGTACTATGGCTACACCTTC.

The CDR3 is CASSYRGGTVQQAFF. The CDR3 coding sequence is TGTGCCAGCAGTTACCGCGGGGGGACAGTGCAGCAAGCTTTCTTT. J is TRBJ1-1 and V is TRBV6-6; 7 nucleotides agree with TRBD1. Losses at the gene ends were 2 bases for V and 9 bases for J; bases not matched to a gene: 12. Germline CDR1 is MNHNY and CDR2 is SVGAGI (reference sequence). This CDR3 has 15 residues.

V and J are TRBV7-6 and TRBJ1-1; 8 bases fit TRBD1. The CDR3 totals 16 residues. Germline trimming cut 5 bases from V and 0 bases from J; bases unmatched to any gene: 8. Germline V gene data show CDR1 as SGHVS and CDR2 as FNYEAQ. The CDR3 DNA follows: TGTGCCAGCAGCCCTCGACAGGGGAGAATGAACACTGAAGCTTTCTTT. Residues: CASSPRQGRMNTEAFF. The whole variable domain, filled in from reference TRBV7-6 and TRBJ1-1, reads GAGVSQSPRYKVTKRGQDVALRCDPISGHVSLYWYRQALGQGPEFLTYFNYEAQQDKSGLPNDRFSAERPEGSISTLTIQRTEQRDSAMYRCASSPRQGRMNTEAFFGQGTRLTVV.

The table lists this clone with a count of one. The V gene is TRBV5-1, the J gene TRBJ2-3; 7 positions match TRBD1. V was pared by 0 bases and J by 1 base, with 5 bases of the junction left unmatched. CDR1 is SGHRS and CDR2 is YFSETQ in the germline V gene. CDR3 length equals 16 residues. The CDR3 is CASSLDAQGGTDTQYF. The DNA for the CDR3 is TGCGCCAGCAGCTTGGACGCTCAGGGGGGCACAGATACGCAGTATTTT. Supplemented by reference TRBV5-1 and TRBJ2-3, the full variable domain reads KAGVTQTPRYLIKTRGQQVTLSCSPISGHRSVSWYQQTPGQGLQFLFEYFSETQRNKGNFPGRFSGRQFSNSRSEMNVSTLELGDSALYLCASSLDAQGGTDTQYFGPGTRLTVL.

The rearrangement joins TRBV6-5 to TRBJ2-7; tentatively, D is TRBD2 (5 bases). Germline V gene data show CDR1 as MNHEY and CDR2 as SVGAGI. The germline V and J ends were trimmed by 7 bases and 5 bases, with 12 bases remaining between them. The CDR3 spans 12 residues. The CDR3, as DNA: TGTGCCAGCACGAACGGGGTTAACGAGCAGTACTTC. Protein sequence: CASTNGVNEQYF.

This CDR3 reads CASSYRSGRGEAFF. The CDR3 DNA sequence: TGTGCCAGCAGTTACCGGTCAGGGAGAGGTGAAGCTTTCTTT. V is TRBV6-5 and J is TRBJ1-1; tentatively, D is TRBD1 (5 bases). From germline, CDR1 is MNHEY and CDR2 SVGAGI. There are 14 residues in the CDR3. Trimming pared 2 bases from V and 7 bases from J, leaving 14 bases between.

The chain employs TRBV5-5 and TRBJ2-2; 11 bases agree with TRBD2. CDR3 length: 18 amino acids. The trim removed 0 bases at V and 2 bases at J, leaving 6 bases unmatched. The germline CDR1 and CDR2 sequences are SGHKS and YYEKEE (reference sequence). The CDR3 coding sequence is TGTGCCAGCAGCTTGGGGCTAGCGGGGGGCTTTAACACCGGGGAGCTGTTTTTT. Its translation: CASSLGLAGGFNTGELFF.

V usage is TRBV5-4 and J usage is TRBJ1-2; TRBD1 matches at 7 bases. V lost 0 bases and J lost 3; bases outside the gene matches: 5. The CDR3 has 15 residues. Germline loops: CDR1 SGHNT, CDR2 YYREEE (reference sequence). The CDR3 nucleotides are TGTGCCAGCAGCTTGGGACAGGGAGGCTACTATGGCTACACCTTC. Its protein is CASSLGQGGYYGYTF.

This rearrangement joins TRBV5-1 to TRBJ1-1; TRBD1 matches at 11 bases. The CDR3 runs 18 residues. The V segment lost 4 bases and the J segment 0 bases; nucleotides outside the gene matches: 11. Germline CDR1 is SGHRS and CDR2 is YFSETQ. DNA of the CDR3: TGCGCCAGCAGCCCGCGGTACCGGGACAGGGGGTTGAACACTGAAGCTTTCTTT. Translated: CASSPRYRDRGLNTEAFF. Supplemented by reference TRBV5-1 and TRBJ1-1, the full variable domain reads KAGVTQTPRYLIKTRGQQVTLSCSPISGHRSVSWYQQTPGQGLQFLFEYFSETQRNKGNFPGRFSGRQFSNSRSEMNVSTLELGDSALYLCASSPRYRDRGLNTEAFFGQGTRLTVV.

The V call is TRBV5-1, the J call TRBJ2-1; 11 positions agree with TRBD2. The J segment lost 8 bases and the V segment lost 3 bases, leaving 7 bases of the junction unmatched. This CDR3 has 15 residues. The germline gives CDR1 SGHRS, CDR2 YFSETQ. Here the CDR3 reads CASSSVAGGRDEQFF. The CDR3 nucleotides are TGCGCCAGCAGCTCAGTAGCGGGGGGGCGTGATGAGCAGTTCTTC.

V usage is TRBV6-1 and J usage is TRBJ1-5, with D unresolved. The CDR3 is 15 residues long. V was clipped by 4 bases and J by 1 base, with 11 bases between them. Germline CDR1 is MNHNS and CDR2 is SASEGT. CDR3 amino acids: CASSGAPGSNQPQHF. CDR3 nucleotide sequence: TGTGCCAGCAGTGGAGCGCCAGGAAGCAATCAGCCCCAGCATTTT.

The chain recombines TRBV5-1 with TRBJ2-2; possibly TRBD2 for D (5 bases). The CDR3 loop spans 14 amino acids. The V end was cut by 4 bases, the J end by 8 bases, with 15 bases between. Germline CDR1 SGHRS, CDR2 YFSETQ. The CDR3 protein is CASSAGSLGGELFF. The DNA for the CDR3 is TGCGCCAGCAGCGCGGGTTCCCTAGGGGGGGAGCTGTTTTTT.

The chain carries TRBV2 and TRBJ1-1; D unresolved. CDR1 SNHLY and CDR2 FYNNEI come from the germline V gene. V was shortened by 1 base and J by 7 bases, with 7 bases between the two germline ends. The CDR3 has 12 residues. The CDR3 DNA follows: TGTGCCAGCAGTGAAGAAGTGAATGAAGCTTTCTTT. It is translated as CASSEEVNEAFF.